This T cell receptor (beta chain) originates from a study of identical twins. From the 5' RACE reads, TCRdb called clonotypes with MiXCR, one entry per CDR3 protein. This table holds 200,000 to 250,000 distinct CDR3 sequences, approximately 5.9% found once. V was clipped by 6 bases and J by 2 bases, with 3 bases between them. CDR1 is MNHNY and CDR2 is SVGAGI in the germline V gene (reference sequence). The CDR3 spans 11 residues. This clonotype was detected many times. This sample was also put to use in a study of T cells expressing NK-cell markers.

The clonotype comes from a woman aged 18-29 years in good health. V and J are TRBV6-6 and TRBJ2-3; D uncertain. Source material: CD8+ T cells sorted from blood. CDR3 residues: CASRITDTQYF. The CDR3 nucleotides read TGTGCCAGCAGGATCACAGATACGCAGTATTTT.